These 18 T cell receptor beta chains were sequenced from one sample in a study of OX40 agonist ivuxolimab in advanced cancers. Profiling relied on immunoSEQ multiplex PCR, and the TCRdb table lists in-frame clones only, not all of them. The sample holds about 79,000 clones; 70% to 85% are singletons and the top ten take around 3.5%. The sequencing used CD4+ or CD8+ T cells sorted from blood, collected in a trial of the OX40 agonist ivuxolimab. These receptors originate from an adult with an advanced solid tumor such as melanoma, head and neck, liver or kidney cancer.

This clone was detected only once. The chain couples TRBV7-9 to TRBJ1-2; D is unclear. The V and J ends lost 4 bases and 3 bases respectively, with 15 bases between them. The germline V gene has CDR1 SEHNR and CDR2 FQNEAQ (reference sequence). This CDR3 has 15 amino acids. In nucleotides, the CDR3 is TGTGCCAGCAGCTCCCAGGCCAGGTTGGACTATGGCTACACCTTC. Amino acids: CASSSQARLDYGYTF.

CDR3 residues: CATLAGVLQETQYF. The CDR3 coding sequence is TGTGCCACCCTAGCGGGAGTTCTCCAAGAGACCCAGTACTTC. V and J are TRBV6-1 and TRBJ2-5; 10 positions agree with TRBD2. The V gene's germline CDR1 is MNHNS and CDR2 SASEGT. CDR3 size: 14 residues. V was clipped by 10 bases and J by 1 base; unmatched bases: 6.

The J gene is TRBJ1-2, the V gene TRBV30; the D is unclear. V lost 3 bases, J lost 8 bases, and 19 bases lay in between. This CDR3 comprises 14 residues. Germline assignment: CDR1 GTSNPN and CDR2 SVGIG (reference sequence). CDR3 protein: CAWSVGGFAVGYTF. The CDR3 DNA follows: TGTGCCTGGAGCGTTGGAGGGTTCGCGGTCGGCTACACCTTC.

The chain carries TRBV5-1 and TRBJ2-7; 7 positions match TRBD1. V lost 1 base to trimming and J lost 6 bases; unmatched junction nucleotides: 10. Germline V gene sequence: CDR1 SGHRS, CDR2 YFSETQ. This CDR3 region has 15 residues. The CDR3 DNA follows: TGCGCCAGCAGCTTGTACGTCGGACAGGTCGGCGAGCAGTACTTC. It specifies CASSLYVGQVGEQYF.

This chain joins TRBV5-1 and TRBJ2-7; tentative D call: TRBD1 (6 bases). Looked up from germline, CDR1 is SGHRS and CDR2 is YFSETQ. The V gene lost 0 bases and the J gene lost 5 bases, with 12 bases spanning the gap. The CDR3 has 14 amino acids. The CDR3 spells CASSLAGVLDEQYF. CDR3 DNA sequence: TGCGCCAGCAGCTTGGCAGGGGTATTGGACGAGCAGTACTTC.

The chain carries TRBV7-8 and TRBJ2-7; D is possibly TRBD1 (6 bases). Germline lookup yields CDR1 SGHVS and CDR2 FQNEAQ. Trimming pared 0 bases from V and 3 bases from J, leaving 15 bases between. This CDR3 spans 16 amino acids. The CDR3 sequence: CASSLAGAGRIYEQYF. The DNA of the CDR3 is TGTGCCAGCAGCTTAGCGGGGGCAGGGCGCATCTACGAGCAGTACTTC.

The chain carries TRBV30 and TRBJ2-7; D is undetermined. Germline V gene lookup returns CDR1 GTSNPN and CDR2 SVGIG (reference sequence). This CDR3 has 13 amino acids. V was pared by 0 bases and J by 1 base, with 7 bases between. CDR3 in amino acids: CAWSVGPSYEQYF. The DNA for the CDR3 is TGTGCCTGGAGTGTGGGTCCGTCCTACGAGCAGTACTTC.

This clone has just one count. J is TRBJ2-2 and V is TRBV9, with 8 bases that match TRBD2. The J segment lost 4 bases and the V segment lost 3 bases, leaving 8 bases of the junction unmatched. Looked up from germline, CDR1 is SGDLS and CDR2 is YYNGEE. The CDR3 is 16 amino acids. The CDR3, as DNA: TGTGCCAGCAGCGCCCCTAGCGGGCGTGGCACCGGGGAGCTGTTTTTT. Translated: CASSAPSGRGTGELFF. The complete variable domain, with remaining parts taken from reference TRBV9 and TRBJ2-2, reads DSGVTQTPKHLITATGQRVTLRCSPRSGDLSVYWYQQSLDQGLQFLIQYYNGEERAKGNILERFSAQQFPDLHSELNLSSLELGDSALYFCASSAPSGRGTGELFFGEGSRLTVL.

The rearrangement joins TRBV30 to TRBJ1-4, with TRBD1 as a possible D gene (5 bases). The V gene lost 5 bases and the J gene lost 8 bases, with 15 bases spanning the gap. This CDR3 has 13 residues. The germline CDR1 and CDR2 sequences are GTSNPN and SVGIG (reference sequence). CDR3 nucleotide sequence: TGTGCCTGGGGGGGGGACTCGGACGAAAAACTGTTTTTT. This encodes CAWGGDSDEKLFF. Full variable domain (rest looked up from reference TRBV30 and TRBJ1-4): SQTIHQWPATLVQPVGSPLSLECTVEGTSNPNLYWYRQAAGRGLQLLFYSVGIGQISSEVPQNLSASRPQDRQFILSSKKLLLSDSGFYLCAWGGDSDEKLFFGSGTQLSVL.

This rearrangement joins TRBV28 to TRBJ1-5; D ambiguous. This CDR3 region has 12 residues. Trimming stripped 1 base from V and 12 bases from J, with 10 bases between. Germline values: CDR1 MDHEN, CDR2 SYDVKM. The CDR3 DNA is TGTGCCAGCAGTTTATTTGACCAAGGCCAGCATTTT. This translates into CASSLFDQGQHF. Drawing the rest from reference TRBV28 and TRBJ1-5, the complete variable domain is DVKVTQSSRYLVKRTGEKVFLECVQDMDHENMFWYRQDPGLGLRLIYFSYDVKMKEKGDIPEGYSVSREKKERFSLILESASTNQTSMYLCASSLFDQGQHFGDGTRLSIL.

The CDR3 sequence is CATSARLDSTDTQYF. The DNA of the CDR3 is TGTGCCACCAGCGCCCGACTGGACAGCACAGATACGCAGTATTTT. This chain connects TRBV15 to TRBJ2-3; D not certain. V was cut by 5 bases and J by 0 bases, with 12 bases left in between. The CDR3 is made up of 15 amino acids. Germline assignment: CDR1 LNHNV and CDR2 YYDKDF (reference sequence).

This chain uses TRBV19 with TRBJ2-4; a possible D gene is TRBD2 (6 bases). Per the germline V gene, CDR1 is LNHDA and CDR2 is SQIVND (reference sequence). The CDR3 has 15 amino acids. Trimming removed 4 bases from V and 1 base from J, with 11 bases in between. The CDR3: CASSRGETAKNIQYF. CDR3 nucleotides: TGTGCCAGTAGTAGGGGGGAAACGGCCAAAAACATTCAGTACTTC. Supplemented by reference TRBV19 and TRBJ2-4, the full variable domain reads DGGITQSPKYLFRKEGQNVTLSCEQNLNHDAMYWYRQDPGQGLRLIYYSQIVNDFQKGDIAEGYSVSREKKESFPLTVTSAQKNPTAFYLCASSRGETAKNIQYFGAGTRLSVL.

The gene calls are TRBV7-9 and TRBJ1-4; D gene uncertain. The V gene's germline CDR1 is SEHNR and CDR2 FQNEAQ (reference sequence). CDR3 length: 16 residues. V shed 5 bases and J shed 4 bases, with 17 bases lying between them. In DNA form, the CDR3 reads TGTGCCAGCAGCCCCGCCTGGGCGTACTATAATGAAAAACTGTTTTTT. Translated, it gives CASSPAWAYYNEKLFF. The whole variable domain, filled in from reference TRBV7-9 and TRBJ1-4, reads DTGVSQNPRHKITKRGQNVTFRCDPISEHNRLYWYRQTLGQGPEFLTYFQNEAQLEKSRLLSDRFSAERPKGSFSTLEIQRTEQGDSAMYLCASSPAWAYYNEKLFFGSGTQLSVL.

The rearrangement links TRBV7-9 to TRBJ1-3; no clear D gene. Germline loops: CDR1 SEHNR, CDR2 FQNEAQ (reference sequence). The V and J ends lost 10 bases and 2 bases respectively, with 15 bases between them. This CDR3 contains 14 residues. The CDR3 nucleotides are TGTGCCACCGTGGTTAGGCGGACTGGAAACACCATATATTTT. Its protein product is CATVVRRTGNTIYF.

The chain has TRBV10-3 and TRBJ2-7, with TRBD2 as a possible D gene (6 bases). The CDR3 totals 12 residues. Deletions cut 7 bases from V and 1 base from J, with 8 bases between. From germline, CDR1 is ENHRY and CDR2 SYGVKD. CDR3 sequence (DNA): TGTGCCATCAAGGCGGGATCCTACGAGCAGTACTTC. This gives the protein CAIKAGSYEQYF.

The chain links TRBV27 to TRBJ1-1; D remains unclear. There are 13 residues in the CDR3. With 5 bases removed from V and 4 bases from J, the gap between germline ends came to 11 bases. Germline V lookup: CDR1 MNHEY, CDR2 SMNVEV (reference sequence). CDR3 amino acids: CASSVTVGTEAFF. DNA for the CDR3: TGTGCCAGCAGTGTCACGGTAGGCACTGAAGCTTTCTTT.

The rearrangement links TRBV2 to TRBJ2-3; 9 nucleotides agree with TRBD1. V was pared by 5 bases and J by 0 bases, with 12 bases of the junction left unmatched. Per the germline V gene, CDR1 is SNHLY and CDR2 is FYNNEI. There are 18 residues in the CDR3. The CDR3 region is CASSIRDRATSSTDTQYF. The CDR3 bases are TGTGCCAGCAGTATCCGGGACAGGGCAACCTCTAGCACAGATACGCAGTATTTT.

The gene calls are TRBV11-3 and TRBJ2-3; possibly TRBD1 or TRBD2 for D (6 bases each). CDR1 and CDR2 (germline): SGHNT, YENEEA. This CDR3 spans 13 amino acids. The germline V and J ends were trimmed by 5 bases and 4 bases, with 10 bases remaining between them. The CDR3 nucleotides are TGTGCCAGCAGCGGGGGCGGGGCAGATACGCAGTATTTT. It codes for CASSGGGADTQYF.